Below are 26 T cell receptor beta chains sequenced from a single sample in a study of T cell repertoires in urothelial bladder cancer. TCRdb's copy holds only in-frame clones and misses some; the assay was immunoSEQ multiplex PCR. The sample lists about 13,000 clones, 60% to 70% seen once, with 7% to 9.5% in the top ten. Sequenced material: tumor-infiltrating cells from bladder cancer. These receptors all stem from a human donor with urothelial carcinoma.

For the CDR3, the DNA is TGCGCCAGCAGCCAAGCCAGGGTAACTGAAGCTTTCTTT. It codes for CASSQARVTEAFF. The chain carries TRBV4-1 and TRBJ1-1; perhaps TRBD1 as D (5 bases). The CDR3 sequence is 13 residues long. Germline V gene lookup returns CDR1 MGHRA and CDR2 YSYEKL. Trimming pared 1 base from V and 5 bases from J, leaving 8 bases between.

The rearrangement uses TRBV29-1 and TRBJ1-2; D is unresolved. V was shortened by 4 bases and J by 3 bases, with 24 bases between the two germline ends. The CDR3 is 17 residues long. The germline gives CDR1 SQVTM, CDR2 ANQGSEA. The CDR3 reads CSVVPAEPKEAYYGYTF. As DNA, the CDR3 is TGCAGCGTTGTCCCGGCAGAGCCCAAAGAGGCCTACTATGGCTACACCTTC.

This rearrangement joins TRBV7-9 to TRBJ1-1; the match to TRBD1 covers 9 bases. Germline values: CDR1 SEHNR, CDR2 FQNEAQ (reference sequence). This CDR3 is built from 16 residues. V shed 6 bases and J 4 bases; nucleotides not matched to a gene: 12. The CDR3 sequence: CASRAPDRGGGTEAFF. The CDR3 nucleotides are TGTGCCAGCAGGGCCCCGGACAGGGGAGGCGGCACTGAAGCTTTCTTT.

In its sample, this clone was seen a few times. This chain joins TRBV7-2 and TRBJ1-1; D unclear. From germline, CDR1 is SGHTA and CDR2 FQGNSA. V was trimmed by 2 bases and J by 7 bases, leaving 8 bases between them. This CDR3 has 12 residues. The DNA for the CDR3 is TGTGCCAGCAGCTTATACGGGAGTGAAGCTTTCTTT. This sequence encodes CASSLYGSEAFF.

The CDR3 DNA sequence: TGTGCCAGCAGCAAAGAGCTCGGGACTAGCGCCCGGGGGGAGACCCAGTACTTC. Protein: CASSKELGTSARGETQYF. The chain is built from TRBV21-1 and TRBJ2-5; the table's D call, TRBD2, has no DNA check behind it. TRBV21-1 corresponds to a pseudogene. This CDR3 has 18 residues.

The rearrangement uses TRBV7-2 and TRBJ1-4; D gene uncertain. This CDR3 is built from 16 residues. V dropped 5 bases and J dropped 3 bases, with 16 bases sitting between them. Germline lookup yields CDR1 SGHTA and CDR2 FQGNSA. The CDR3 here is CASSLMSGSSNEKLFF. In DNA, the CDR3 is TGTGCCAGCAGCCTGATGAGCGGTTCGTCTAATGAAAAACTGTTTTTT.

This clone appeared a few times. In DNA form, the CDR3 reads TGTGCCAGCAGCTCCCGGGACAGGGAGGGGAGCGGGGAGCTGTTTTTT. Amino acid sequence: CASSSRDREGSGELFF. The chain carries TRBV14 and TRBJ2-2; the match to TRBD1 covers 9 bases. This CDR3 is built from 16 residues. Trimming removed 5 bases from V and 7 bases from J; junction bases left unmatched: 11. Germline CDR1 is SGHDN and CDR2 is FVKESK.

The chain uses TRBV2 and TRBJ2-3, with D maybe TRBD2 (5 bases). Germline V gene data show CDR1 as SNHLY and CDR2 as FYNNEI. The CDR3 spans 14 residues. V was trimmed by 4 bases and J by 4 bases, leaving 12 bases between them. CDR3 DNA sequence: TGTGCCAGCAGTGCATCCGGGAAATCAGATACGCAGTATTTT. It specifies CASSASGKSDTQYF.

V is TRBV5-6 and J is TRBJ1-1; the match to TRBD1 covers 9 bases. CDR1 and CDR2 (germline): SGHDT, YYEEEE. The length of the CDR3 is 18 residues. The V gene end was trimmed by 4 bases and the J gene end by 1 base; junction bases not matched to a gene: 14. CDR3 loop: CASSVRHLTGQGNTEAFF. The CDR3 region has the DNA TGTGCCAGCAGCGTGCGCCATTTAACGGGACAGGGGAACACTGAAGCTTTCTTT. The whole variable domain, remainder taken from reference TRBV5-6 and TRBJ1-1, is DAGVTQSPTHLIKTRGQQVTLRCSPKSGHDTVSWYQQALGQGPQFIFQYYEEEERQRGNFPDRFSGHQFPNYSSELNVNALLLGDSALYLCASSVRHLTGQGNTEAFFGQGTRLTVV.

The chain recombines TRBV21-1 with TRBJ2-2; TRBD1, the D gene given by the table, was not confirmed from the DNA. TRBV21-1 is termed a pseudogene. The CDR3 has 16 residues. The CDR3: CASSKPQGRNTGELFF. CDR3 sequence (DNA): TGTGCCAGCAGCAAACCACAGGGGAGGAACACCGGGGAGCTGTTTTTT.

The V gene is TRBV4-3, the J gene TRBJ2-7; the D gene is possibly TRBD1 (5 bases). The CDR3 totals 11 residues. The ends were cut back, 4 bases at V and 12 bases at J, with 13 bases in the middle. Germline V gene lookup returns CDR1 LGHNA and CDR2 YSLEER. The DNA for the CDR3 is TGCGCCAGCAGCCGAACTCTAGGGGCGTACGTC. It is translated as CASSRTLGAYV.

This clone has more than one count but fewer than ten. The genes are TRBV7-3 and TRBJ2-2; a possible D gene is TRBD1 (5 bases). Trimming pared 2 bases from V and 4 bases from J, leaving 11 bases between. Germline CDR1 and CDR2: SGHTA and FQGTGA. The CDR3 extends over 15 amino acids. The CDR3 coding sequence is TGTGCCAGCAGCTTAGACAGCTTAGGCACCGGGGAGCTGTTTTTT. It yields the protein CASSLDSLGTGELFF.

This clone was picked up a small number of times. This chain connects TRBV19 to TRBJ1-5; 7 nucleotides match TRBD1. J lost 6 bases, V lost 4 bases, and 6 bases had no gene match. The CDR3 consists of 14 residues. Germline V gene sequence: CDR1 LNHDA, CDR2 SQIVND (reference sequence). The CDR3 protein is CASSTTGRGQPQHF. The CDR3 DNA is TGTGCCAGTAGTACGACAGGGCGAGGTCAGCCCCAGCATTTT.

This clone was found a few times. The genes are TRBV7-2 and TRBJ1-3; D gene unclear. V was cut by 7 bases and J by 0 bases, with 7 bases left in between. The CDR3 is 13 amino acids. Germline V gene data show CDR1 as SGHTA and CDR2 as FQGNSA. This CDR3 reads CASNQDSGNTIYF. The CDR3 coding sequence is TGTGCCAGCAACCAAGACTCTGGAAACACCATATATTTT.

The CDR3 spells CASRPGTVRVGNTIYF. The CDR3 DNA reads TGCGCCAGCCGGCCCGGGACAGTTCGAGTGGGAAACACCATATATTTT. The chain combines TRBV23-1 with TRBJ1-3, with 7 bases lining up with TRBD1. TRBV23-1 is treated as an ORF (open reading frame) with a function not yet certain. V shed 8 bases and J 4 bases; nucleotides not matched to a gene: 14. This CDR3 is built from 16 residues.

V and J are TRBV7-8 and TRBJ2-1, with 11 bases that match TRBD2. The length of the CDR3 is 14 residues. Germline trimming cut 6 bases from V and 5 bases from J; bases unmatched to any gene: 3. CDR1 is SGHVS and CDR2 is FQNEAQ in the germline V gene. The CDR3 loop reads CASSASGGHNEQFF. The CDR3 DNA follows: TGTGCCAGCAGTGCTAGCGGGGGGCACAATGAGCAGTTCTTC.

This clone occurred a few times. CDR3 sequence (DNA): TGTGCCAGCAGTGAAAGGGGACAACAGCCCCAGCATTTT. It specifies CASSERGQQPQHF. The chain uses TRBV7-2 and TRBJ1-5; possibly TRBD1 for D (6 bases). The germline V gene has CDR1 SGHTA and CDR2 FQGNSA. Trimming shortened V by 6 bases and J by 7 bases, and 13 bases separated the two germline ends. The CDR3 loop spans 13 amino acids. The complete variable domain, with remaining parts taken from reference TRBV7-2 and TRBJ1-5, reads GAGVSQSPSNKVTEKGKDVELRCDPISGHTALYWYRQSLGQGLEFLIYFQGNSAPDKSGLPSDRFSAERTGGSVSTLTIQRTQQEDSAVYLCASSERGQQPQHFGDGTRLSIL.

The chain carries TRBV7-3 and TRBJ2-5; D not certain. The DNA end lines up better with TRBJ2-7; the J call may be wrong. Per germline, CDR1 SGHTA and CDR2 FQGTGA. The CDR3 loop spans 15 amino acids. Written as DNA, the CDR3 is TGTGCCAGCAGCTTATCCCCCTCCGGAGCCTACGAGCAGTACTTC. This gives the protein CASSLSPSGAYEQYF.

This clone occurred a few times. The rearrangement joins TRBV2 to TRBJ1-2; D is uncertain. The CDR3 sequence is 10 residues long. V lost 8 bases to trimming and J lost 7 bases, with 8 bases between them. CDR1 is SNHLY and CDR2 is FYNNEI in the germline V gene. DNA for the CDR3: TGTGCCAGCGGGTACGGTGGCTACACCTTC. Translating it yields CASGYGGYTF. Full variable domain (rest looked up from reference TRBV2 and TRBJ1-2): EPEVTQTPSHQVTQMGQEVILRCVPISNHLYFYWYRQILGQKVEFLVSFYNNEISEKSEIFDDQFSVERPDGSNFTLKIRSTKLEDSAMYFCASGYGGYTFGSGTRLTVV.

J is TRBJ2-5 and V is TRBV6-1, with D unresolved. V shed 3 bases and J shed 1 base, with 9 bases lying between them. The CDR3 consists of 14 residues. Germline-derived CDR1 and CDR2 are MNHNS and SASEGT. CDR3 coding DNA: TGTGCCAGCAGTGACTTGGCAGGCCAAGAGACCCAGTACTTC. Translating it yields CASSDLAGQETQYF.

This rearrangement joins TRBV6-6 to TRBJ1-2; D is ambiguous. The V and J ends lost 7 bases and 3 bases respectively, with 12 bases between them. In germline, CDR1 is MNHNY, CDR2 SVGAGI (reference sequence). The CDR3 extends over 13 amino acids. CDR3 region: CASNSRGDYGYTF. In DNA, the CDR3 is TGTGCCAGCAACAGCCGGGGTGACTATGGCTACACCTTC.

The CDR3 DNA sequence: TGTGCCAGCAGCCCGGGACAGGGGTTCGTCAACTATGGCTACACCTTC. Its translation: CASSPGQGFVNYGYTF. V is TRBV5-4 and J is TRBJ1-2; TRBD1 matches 10 bases. V was clipped by 4 bases and J by 2 bases; unmatched bases: 8. Germline V CDR1 and CDR2: SGHNT, YYREEE (reference sequence). This CDR3 contains 16 residues.

J is TRBJ1-3 and V is TRBV30, with D maybe TRBD1 (5 bases). From germline, CDR1 is GTSNPN and CDR2 SVGIG (reference sequence). The CDR3 covers 14 residues. Trimming took 3 bases from V and 7 from J, leaving 16 bases between them. The CDR3 loop reads CAWSAGTLGNTIYF. CDR3 sequence (DNA): TGTGCCTGGAGCGCCGGGACCCTCGGGAACACCATATATTTT.

V gene TRBV7-7 combines with J gene TRBJ2-7; the match to TRBD2 covers 15 bases. This CDR3 contains 16 residues. Germline V gene data show CDR1 as SSHAT and CDR2 as FNYEAQ (reference sequence). The CDR3 nucleotides are TGTGCTAGCAGCCGGACTAGCGGGGGGGGGCCCTACGAGCAGTACGTC. Amino acid sequence: CASSRTSGGGPYEQYV.

The V gene is TRBV6-6, the J gene TRBJ1-1, with D possibly matching TRBD1 (5 bases). The germline CDR1 and CDR2 sequences are MNHNY and SVGAGI (reference sequence). The V end lost 6 bases, the J end lost 0 bases, and 11 bases lay between the germline ends. CDR3 length: 14 amino acids. CDR3 residues: CASSLGTVNTEAFF. CDR3 nucleotide sequence: TGTGCCAGCAGCCTTGGGACGGTGAACACTGAAGCTTTCTTT.

The rearrangement uses TRBV6-5 and TRBJ2-6; D uncertain. Germline-derived CDR1 and CDR2 are MNHEY and SVGAGI. With 6 bases removed from V and 13 bases from J, the gap between germline ends came to 19 bases. This CDR3 is built from 14 residues. The CDR3 DNA reads as TGTGCCAGCAGCGTGAGGTCCTCTCCCTCAGTCCTGACTTTC. This codes for CASSVRSSPSVLTF.